This TCR beta chain is from a study of memory CD4+ T cells and cytomegalovirus serostatus. Points from the study as a whole: Each of around 69 CMV-associated TCRbeta sequences occurred in one to five individuals.

The method was immunoSEQ multiplex PCR; TCRdb's version includes in-frame clones alone and lacks a portion of them. The sample includes 35,000 to 50,000 clones, 78% seen only once; the top ten take less than 0.6%. Single viable CD3+CD4+CD8-CD45RO+ cells were sorted as the memory CD4+ T cells. The CDR3 runs 15 residues. The V gene's germline CDR1 is SGHTS and CDR2 YDEGEE. V was clipped by 1 base and J by 1 base; unmatched bases: 5. Of note for this clone: Its antigen remains unknown.

This chain uses TRBV5-8 with TRBJ2-7; 7 bases agree with TRBD2. Source material: memory CD4+ T cells from blood. The sequence came from an adult in good health and CMV-seronegative. CDR3 loop: CASSLWGGGSYEQYF. The DNA for the CDR3 is TGTGCCAGCAGCTTGTGGGGCGGGGGATCCTACGAGCAGTACTTC.